A single T cell receptor beta chain is shown here with its context. There is no known antigen for this receptor. Nothing much larger sits one base from this clone, and base qualities are not available. This sample is part of a study of T cells in Graves' hyperthyroidism and ophthalmopathy (dated by TCRdb to between 2018 and 2021). A note on the overall study: Peripheral blood was sampled at the time of initial diagnosis, prior to any treatment. TCR V-J signatures able to tell the groups apart were searched for in a discovery cohort of around 95 patients, of whom 40 to 45 had Graves' ophthalmopathy and about 60 had stable Graves' hyperthyroidism. Prospective prediction of ophthalmopathy was tested in an independent validation cohort consisting of 18 to 20 hyperthyroidism patients and approximately 16 patients who later progressed to ophthalmopathy. The roughly 90 discovery patients were divided at random into training and test sets in a 7:3 ratio. In several Graves' hyperthyroidism patients, the study also compared T-cell repertoires from thyroid tissue with T-cell repertoires from blood. After blood sampling, hyperthyroidism patients were treated with methimazole at a starting dose of 30 mg daily, and ophthalmopathy patients were treated with high-dose intravenous methylprednisolone. The paper reports TCR Vbeta CDR3 sequencing of approximately 140 peripheral blood samples: 40 to 45 ophthalmopathy, fewer than 80 hyperthyroidism and around 17 progressor patients. Study-wide findings and limitations: In validation, progression to ophthalmopathy was predicted by the model with roughly 71% sensitivity and about 72% specificity, a median of about 6.4 months before onset. Sample size was not statistically predetermined, and investigators were not blinded to group allocation. Blood samples also contained most of the expanded thyroid clonotypes (frequency above 0.001), which suggests that blood repertoires may reflect thyroid immune responses. In cross-validation, a model built on a 13 V-J signature told ophthalmopathy apart from stable hyperthyroidism with 85% to 90% sensitivity and roughly 82% specificity, and in testing the same model reached 80%/75%.

Measured from the cysteine to the phenylalanine, the CDR3 is 14 residues long. Just CDR3 DNA is preserved here, 42 bases in frame from base 1. Via the germline V gene (reference sequence), CDR1 is LGHDT and CDR2 YNNKEL. Trimmed from V: 3 bases; trimmed from J: 4 bases; junction bases lacking a gene match: 5. In the ophthalmopathy patients, disease was moderately to severely active, with a Clinical Activity Score of 3 or more, a NOSPECS grade of 4 or more, and a duration of less than 3 months. Patients with uncontrolled infections, other autoimmune diseases, pregnancy or lactation were excluded. Diagnoses were established on the basis of clinical symptoms, serum thyroxine and TRAb, thyroid ultrasound, and orbital computed tomography. Ficoll-Paque density gradient centrifugation was used to isolate PBMCs from approximately 11 ml of fresh peripheral blood. Trizol reagent was used to extract total RNA, and RNA quality was then checked on an Agilent 2100 Bioanalyzer.

Amplification of TCR beta CDR3 regions was carried out from RNA transcripts. A first-round RT-PCR of the TCR CDR3 used the HTBI primer set with the Qiagen OneStep RT-PCR kit. Libraries were constructed in a second round of multiplex PCR, after which size selection and purification were carried out. Paired-end sequencing of the libraries was performed with 100 bp reads on an Illumina HiSeq2000. Regarding the original processing steps: SOAPnuke was used to process the raw data, removing reads that contained adapters or uncalled bases, had a mean Phred below 15, or lacked an exact match to the constant primer or identifier. High-quality paired reads were merged using COPE v1.2.5, and each unique nucleotide sequence was defined as a clonotype. MiTCR v1.1 was used to align clonotypes to the IMGT TRBV, TRBD and TRBJ reference segments. The analysis was restricted to V-J combinations with a frequency above 0.0001, which together covered 99% to 99.2% of the repertoires. A TCS score was defined as the ratio between F50 (clonal expansion) and ExV (chaos), using BLOSUM62-based TCRdist between CDR3 peptides within each V-J. Welch's t-statistics and random forest reduced fewer than 550 V-J features to fewer than 15, which were used in a naive Bayes classifier (R e1071). Starting from the raw public reads, TCRdb applied fastp trimming at Q25, assembled clones with MiXCR and retained in-frame beta chains. Every distinct CDR3 protein forms one entry, paired with its most common genes and DNA. TCRdb's processing, not the authors' own work, is the source of the V and J calls. Here the sample has roughly 500,000 distinct CDR3 sequences; roughly a sixth occur a single time. About 31% of the sample is held by the ten biggest clonotypes.

The source of this sequence is a woman between 25 and 40 years old with Graves' ophthalmopathy. Sequences were obtained from blood. Recombination connected TRBV3-1 to TRBJ2-5, with 7 junctional bases fitting TRBD2. CDR3 loop: CASSQLVAGETQYF. The DNA sequence is as follows: TGTGCCAGCAGCCAGTTAGTAGCGGGAGAGACCCAGTACTTC.